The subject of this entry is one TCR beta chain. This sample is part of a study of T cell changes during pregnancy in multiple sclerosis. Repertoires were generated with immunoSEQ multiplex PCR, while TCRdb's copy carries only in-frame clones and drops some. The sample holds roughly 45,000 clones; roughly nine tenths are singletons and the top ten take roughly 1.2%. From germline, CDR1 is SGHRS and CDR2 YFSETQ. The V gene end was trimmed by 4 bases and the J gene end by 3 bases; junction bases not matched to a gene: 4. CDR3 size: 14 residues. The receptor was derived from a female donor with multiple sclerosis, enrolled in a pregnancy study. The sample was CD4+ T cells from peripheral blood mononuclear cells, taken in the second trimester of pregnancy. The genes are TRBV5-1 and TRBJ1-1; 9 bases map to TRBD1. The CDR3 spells CASSPRQGDTEAFF. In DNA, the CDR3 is TGCGCCAGCAGCCCTCGACAGGGGGACACTGAAGCTTTCTTT.